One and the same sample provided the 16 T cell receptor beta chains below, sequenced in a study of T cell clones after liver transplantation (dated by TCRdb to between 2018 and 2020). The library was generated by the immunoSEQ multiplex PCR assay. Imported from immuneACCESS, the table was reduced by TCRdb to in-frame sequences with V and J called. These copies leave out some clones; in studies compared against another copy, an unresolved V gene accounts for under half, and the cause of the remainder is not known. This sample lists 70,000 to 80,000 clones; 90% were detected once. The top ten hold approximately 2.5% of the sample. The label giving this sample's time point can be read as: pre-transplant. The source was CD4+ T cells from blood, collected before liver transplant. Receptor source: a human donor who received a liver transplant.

The CDR3 DNA sequence: TGTGCCAGCTCGCCGGGACTAGCGTCCTTCCGGGAGACCCAGTACTTC. It codes for CASSPGLASFRETQYF. V is TRBV18 and J is TRBJ2-5; 10 bases map to TRBD2. CDR3 length equals 16 residues. Germline lookup yields CDR1 KGHSH and CDR2 LQKENI. V shed 6 bases and J 5 bases; nucleotides not matched to a gene: 12.

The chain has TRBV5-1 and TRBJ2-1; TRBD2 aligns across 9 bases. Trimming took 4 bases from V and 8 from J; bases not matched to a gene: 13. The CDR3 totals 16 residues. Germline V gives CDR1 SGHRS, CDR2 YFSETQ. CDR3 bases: TGCGCCAGCAGCCCTGCGGGGGGGCTACAGGGCCATGAGCAGTTCTTC. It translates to CASSPAGGLQGHEQFF.

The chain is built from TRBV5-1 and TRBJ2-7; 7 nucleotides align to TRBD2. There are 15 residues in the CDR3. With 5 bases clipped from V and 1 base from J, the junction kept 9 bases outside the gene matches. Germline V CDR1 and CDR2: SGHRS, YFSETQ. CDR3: CASSVLATLSYEQYF. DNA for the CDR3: TGCGCCAGCAGTGTACTAGCGACCCTTTCCTACGAGCAGTACTTC.

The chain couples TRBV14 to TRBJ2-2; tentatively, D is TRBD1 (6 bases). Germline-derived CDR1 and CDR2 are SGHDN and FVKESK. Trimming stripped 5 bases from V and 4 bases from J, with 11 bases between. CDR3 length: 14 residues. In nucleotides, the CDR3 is TGTGCCAGCAGCTTTAACAGGGTCACCGGGGAGCTGTTTTTT. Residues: CASSFNRVTGELFF. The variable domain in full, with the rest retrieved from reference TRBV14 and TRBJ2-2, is EAGVTQFPSHSVIEKGQTVTLRCDPISGHDNLYWYRRVMGKEIKFLLHFVKESKQDESGMPNNRFLAERTGGTYSTLKVQPAELEDSGVYFCASSFNRVTGELFFGEGSRLTVL.

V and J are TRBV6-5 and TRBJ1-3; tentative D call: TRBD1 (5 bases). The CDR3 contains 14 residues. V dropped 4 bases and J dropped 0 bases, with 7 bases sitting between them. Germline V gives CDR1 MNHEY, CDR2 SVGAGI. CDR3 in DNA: TGTGCCAGCAGTTTCGACAGCTCTGGAAACACCATATATTTT. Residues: CASSFDSSGNTIYF.

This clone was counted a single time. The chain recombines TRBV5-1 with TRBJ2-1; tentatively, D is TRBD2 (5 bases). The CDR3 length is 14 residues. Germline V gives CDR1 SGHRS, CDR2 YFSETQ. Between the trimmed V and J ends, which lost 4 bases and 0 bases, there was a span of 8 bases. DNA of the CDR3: TGCGCCAGCAGCCCCGGGGACTCCTACAATGAGCAGTTCTTC. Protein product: CASSPGDSYNEQFF.

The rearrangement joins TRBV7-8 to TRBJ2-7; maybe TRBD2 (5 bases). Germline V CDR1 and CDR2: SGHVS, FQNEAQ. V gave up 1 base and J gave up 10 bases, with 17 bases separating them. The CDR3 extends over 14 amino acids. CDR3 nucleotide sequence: TGTGCCAGCAGCTTAGGGGGAGTGGGTTTGGATCAGTACTTC. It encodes CASSLGGVGLDQYF.

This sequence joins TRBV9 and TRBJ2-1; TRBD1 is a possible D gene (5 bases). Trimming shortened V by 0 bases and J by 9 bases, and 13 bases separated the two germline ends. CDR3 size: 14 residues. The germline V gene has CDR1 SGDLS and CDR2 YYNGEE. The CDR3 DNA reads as TGTGCCAGCAGCGTAGGGACCCAGGGTACTGAGCAGTTCTTC. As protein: CASSVGTQGTEQFF.

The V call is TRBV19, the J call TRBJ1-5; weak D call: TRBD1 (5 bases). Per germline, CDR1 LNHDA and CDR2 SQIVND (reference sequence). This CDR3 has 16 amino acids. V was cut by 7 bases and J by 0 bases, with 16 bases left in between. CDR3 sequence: CASTPGFPYSNQPQHF. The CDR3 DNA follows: TGTGCCAGTACCCCAGGGTTCCCCTATAGCAATCAGCCCCAGCATTTT.

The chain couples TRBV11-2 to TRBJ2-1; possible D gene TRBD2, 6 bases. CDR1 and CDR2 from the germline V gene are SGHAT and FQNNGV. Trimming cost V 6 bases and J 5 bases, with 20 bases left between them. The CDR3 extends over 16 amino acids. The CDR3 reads CASSEIGETRHNEQFF. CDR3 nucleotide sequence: TGTGCCAGCAGTGAAATTGGGGAGACTAGACACAATGAGCAGTTCTTC.

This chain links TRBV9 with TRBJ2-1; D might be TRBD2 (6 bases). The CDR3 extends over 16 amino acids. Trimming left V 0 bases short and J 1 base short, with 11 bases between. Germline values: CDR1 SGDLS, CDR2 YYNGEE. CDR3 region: CASSVVAGTSYNEQFF. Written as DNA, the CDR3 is TGTGCCAGCAGCGTAGTGGCGGGAACATCCTACAATGAGCAGTTCTTC. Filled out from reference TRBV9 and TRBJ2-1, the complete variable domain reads DSGVTQTPKHLITATGQRVTLRCSPRSGDLSVYWYQQSLDQGLQFLIQYYNGEERAKGNILERFSAQQFPDLHSELNLSSLELGDSALYFCASSVVAGTSYNEQFFGPGTRLTVL.

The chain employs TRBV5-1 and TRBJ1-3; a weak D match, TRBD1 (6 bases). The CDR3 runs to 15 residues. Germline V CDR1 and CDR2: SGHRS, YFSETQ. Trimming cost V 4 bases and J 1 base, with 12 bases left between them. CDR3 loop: CASSGTGLSGNTIYF. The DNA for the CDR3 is TGCGCCAGCAGCGGAACAGGGTTGTCTGGAAACACCATATATTTT.

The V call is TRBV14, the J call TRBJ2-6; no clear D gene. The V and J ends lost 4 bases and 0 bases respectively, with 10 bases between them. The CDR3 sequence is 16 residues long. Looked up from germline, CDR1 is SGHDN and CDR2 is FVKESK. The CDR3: CASSRWGTSGANVLTF. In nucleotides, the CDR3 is TGTGCCAGCAGCCGCTGGGGTACCTCTGGGGCCAACGTCCTGACTTTC.

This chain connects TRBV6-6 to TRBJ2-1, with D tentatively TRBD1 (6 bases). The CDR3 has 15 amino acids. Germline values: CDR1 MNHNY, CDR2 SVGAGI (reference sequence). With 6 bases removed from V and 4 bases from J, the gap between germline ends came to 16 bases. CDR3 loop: CASSLIRDIYNEQFF. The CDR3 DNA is TGTGCCAGCAGCCTAATCCGGGACATATACAATGAGCAGTTCTTC.

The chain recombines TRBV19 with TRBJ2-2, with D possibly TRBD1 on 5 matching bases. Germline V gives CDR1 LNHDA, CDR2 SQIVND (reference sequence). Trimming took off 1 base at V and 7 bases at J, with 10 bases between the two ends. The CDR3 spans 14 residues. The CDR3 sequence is CASSIGQGGGELFF. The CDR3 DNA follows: TGTGCCAGTAGTATAGGGCAGGGCGGCGGGGAGCTGTTTTTT.

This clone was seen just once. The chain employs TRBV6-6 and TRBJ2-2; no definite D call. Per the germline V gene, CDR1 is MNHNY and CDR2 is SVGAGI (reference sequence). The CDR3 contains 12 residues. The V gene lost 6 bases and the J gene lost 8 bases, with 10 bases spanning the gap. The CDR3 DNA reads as TGTGCCAGCAGGGCGTCTTCGGGGGAGCTGTTTTTT. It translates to CASRASSGELFF.